These T cell receptor beta chains were read from a single sample in a study of T cell responses to AZD1222 COVID-19 vaccine. Only in-frame clones appear in the TCRdb table, and some are missing; sequencing was by immunoSEQ multiplex PCR. The profile shows around 180,000 clones, about 90% of them singletons. The sample in question was peripheral blood, obtained on day 0 of AZD1222 vaccination. The receptors originated from an adult in good health. Each CDR3 is given with its conserved first and last residue. Fields, in order: V gene, J gene, D gene, CDR3 DNA, CDR3 protein. The D gene is left open where the match is weak.

>TRBV20-1|TRBJ2-3|-
TGCAGTGCGAGTTTGGGGCCGGCTACGCAGTATTTT
CSASLGPATQYF
>TRBV5-5|TRBJ1-5|TRBD1
TGTGCCAGCAGCAAGGACAGGGGGCGGAATCAGCCCCAGCATTTT
CASSKDRGRNQPQHF
>TRBV7-2|TRBJ2-3|TRBD1
TGTGCCAGCAGCACGACAGGGGCAGATACGCAGTATTTT
CASSTTGADTQYF
>TRBV7-9|TRBJ2-7|-
TGTGCCAGCAGCTTAGCCGGGACCCCTGCCTACGAGCAGTACTTC
CASSLAGTPAYEQYF
>TRBV3-1/TRBV3-2|TRBJ2-1|-
TGTGCCAGCAGCCAAGACACAGGGCCCTACAATGAGCAGTTCTTC
CASSQDTGPYNEQFF
>TRBV7-2|TRBJ2-1|TRBD2
TGTGCCAGCAGCTTAGCGTCTAGCGGGAAAGGGGGTGGTGAGCAGTTCTTC
CASSLASSGKGGGEQFF
>TRBV2|TRBJ1-3|TRBD1
TGTGCCAGCAGCGGGACAGGAAGGGGCTCCGGAAACACCATATATTTT
CASSGTGRGSGNTIYF
>TRBV2|TRBJ2-3|-
TGTGCCAGCAACCGACAGGAGAGCACAGATACGCAGTATTTT
CASNRQESTDTQYF
>TRBV29-1|TRBJ2-4|-
TGCAGCGTTGCCCTGCTAGCCAAAAACATTCAGTACTTC
CSVALLAKNIQYF
>TRBV7-2|TRBJ2-2|-
TGTGCCAGCAGCCCCTCCCCCCAGAACACCGGGGAGCTGTTTTTT
CASSPSPQNTGELFF